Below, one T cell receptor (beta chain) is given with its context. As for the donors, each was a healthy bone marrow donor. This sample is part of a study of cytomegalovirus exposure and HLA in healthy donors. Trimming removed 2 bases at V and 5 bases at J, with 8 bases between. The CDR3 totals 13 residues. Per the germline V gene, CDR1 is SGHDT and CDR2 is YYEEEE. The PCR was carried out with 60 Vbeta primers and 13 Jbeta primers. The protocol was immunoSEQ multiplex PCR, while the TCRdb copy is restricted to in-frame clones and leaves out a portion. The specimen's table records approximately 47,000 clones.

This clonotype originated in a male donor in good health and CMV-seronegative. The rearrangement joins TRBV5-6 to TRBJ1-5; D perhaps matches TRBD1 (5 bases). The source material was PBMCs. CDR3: CASSFGGDQPQHF. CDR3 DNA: TGTGCCAGCAGCTTCGGGGGGGATCAGCCCCAGCATTTT.